This T cell receptor beta chain emerged from a study of T cell responses to AZD1222 COVID-19 vaccine. Repertoires were generated with immunoSEQ multiplex PCR, while TCRdb's copy carries only in-frame clones and drops some. Here the sample spans some 120,000 clones, 91% being singletons. This receptor was identified in an adult in good health. The sequencing used peripheral blood, collected on day 0 of AZD1222 vaccination.

CDR3 residues: CAISGSREGLAGLSYEQYF. In nucleotides, the CDR3 is TGTGCCATCAGTGGGAGCCGGGAGGGACTAGCGGGACTCTCCTACGAGCAGTACTTC. The rearrangement joins TRBV10-3 to TRBJ2-7, with 13 bases fitting TRBD2. With 4 bases clipped from V and 0 bases from J, the junction kept 12 bases outside the gene matches. This CDR3 has 19 residues. The germline V gene has CDR1 ENHRY and CDR2 SYGVKD.